A selection of T cell receptor beta chains follows, all from one sample in a study of blood T cell repertoires in COVID-19. Libraries were prepared by immunoSEQ multiplex PCR; TCRdb keeps only in-frame clonotypes and omits some of them. The sample includes roughly 100,000 clones, 60% to 85% of them seen just once. The specimen sequenced was peripheral blood. The receptors originated from a man older than 75 with COVID-19, enrolled during active disease. CDR3s include the opening cysteine and the closing phenylalanine or tryptophan. Fields, in order: V gene, J gene, clone size, D gene, CDR3 DNA, CDR3 protein. D genes are given only for firm matches. Size is stated for part of the rows, as once, few or many counts, or as a class when the clone is expanded.

TRBV28	TRBJ1-5	.	TRBD1	TGTGCCAGCAGTACCGCGGGACAGGGCGGATATCAGCCCCAGCATTTT	CASSTAGQGGYQPQHF
TRBV7-8	TRBJ2-2	.	TRBD2	TGTGCCAGCAGCAGAACCCTAGCGGGAGTGGCCGGGGAGCTGTTTTTT	CASSRTLAGVAGELFF
TRBV7-9	TRBJ2-1	few	.	TGTGCCAGCAGCTTAGTCGCCGACAGCTTACCCTACAATGAGCAGTTCTTC	CASSLVADSLPYNEQFF
TRBV28	TRBJ2-7	.	TRBD2	TGTGCCAGCACACCCGGGACTAGCGTCTACGAGCAGTACTTC	CASTPGTSVYEQYF
TRBV5-1	TRBJ1-3	.	.	TGCGCCAGCAGTCAGGACAGCTCTGGAAACACCATATATTTT	CASSQDSSGNTIYF
TRBV28	TRBJ1-5	.	TRBD1	TGTGCCAGCAGTAGTGGACAGGGGACTTTGCCCCAGCATTTT	CASSSGQGTLPQHF
TRBV7-2	TRBJ1-2	.	.	TGTGCCAGCAGCTCCGACAGTTACAACTATGGCTACACCTTC	CASSSDSYNYGYTF
TRBV9	TRBJ2-7	.	.	TGTGCCAGCAATCCGGTATATCGGGAGCAGTACTTC	CASNPVYREQYF
TRBV7-3	TRBJ1-1	.	.	TGTGCCAGCAGCGCCGGGGGTAACACTGAAGCTTTCTTT	CASSAGGNTEAFF
TRBV5-1	TRBJ2-5	.	.	TGCGCCAGCAGCTTGGCTGAGGGTTCAGAGACCCAGTACTTC	CASSLAEGSETQYF
TRBV28	TRBJ2-2	.	TRBD2	TGTGCCAGCAGCCCAGCGGGACCCCGCACCGGGGAGCTGTTTTTT	CASSPAGPRTGELFF
TRBV7-9	TRBJ1-1	.	TRBD1	TGTGCCAGCAGCCCGACAGGGGGTACTGAAGCTTTCTTT	CASSPTGGTEAFF
TRBV10-1	TRBJ1-5	.	.	TGCGCCAGCTCCCTAAGGAGGGGCAATCAGCCCCAGCATTTT	CASSLRRGNQPQHF
TRBV28	TRBJ2-1	once	TRBD2	TGTGCCAGCAGTGGCTCGAGGGGGACTAGCTCCTACAATGAGCAGTTCTTC	CASSGSRGTSSYNEQFF
TRBV14	TRBJ1-5	.	TRBD1	TGTGCCAGCAGCCAAGCCAGCGAAAGGGGGCTGTTCGGCAATCAGCCCCAGCATTTT	CASSQASERGLFGNQPQHF
TRBV24-1	TRBJ2-7	.	.	TGTGCCACCAGTGATTCGGGTACAGGGGACTTCTACGAGCAGTACTTC	CATSDSGTGDFYEQYF
TRBV12-3/TRBV12-4	TRBJ2-7	few	TRBD1	TGTGCCAGCAGGCTGGGACAGTACTACGAGCAGTACTTC	CASRLGQYYEQYF
TRBV28	TRBJ2-5	.	.	TGTGCCAGCACATCCGGACAGCAAGAGACCCAGTACTTC	CASTSGQQETQYF
TRBV28	TRBJ1-3	.	.	TGTGCCAGCAGTTTATATGCAGGGGAGAACACCATATATTTT	CASSLYAGENTIYF
TRBV4-3	TRBJ1-2	.	.	TGCGCCAGCAGCCGACAACAAACTAACTATGGCTACACCTTC	CASSRQQTNYGYTF
TRBV11-1	TRBJ2-5	.	.	TGTGCCAGCACCCCTAGAGGATCCCAAGAGACCCAGTACTTC	CASTPRGSQETQYF
TRBV7-2	TRBJ1-5	.	.	TGTGCCAGCAGCTTGCGGGGGCAGGGCGGAAATCAGCCCCAGCATTTT	CASSLRGQGGNQPQHF
TRBV6-5	TRBJ1-1	.	.	TGTGCCAGCAAAATCGGTCTGAACACTGAAGCTTTCTTT	CASKIGLNTEAFF
TRBV19	TRBJ2-7	once	.	TGTGCCAGTACCCCTCGTTTCCAGGGGACCTACGAGCAGTACTTC	CASTPRFQGTYEQYF
TRBV11-2	TRBJ1-6	.	TRBD1	TGTGCCAGCAGCTTAAGGCCGGACAGGAGCTCCTATAATTCACCCCTCCACTTT	CASSLRPDRSSYNSPLHF
TRBV18	TRBJ2-2	.	TRBD1	TGTGCCAGCTCACCAAGGGACAGGGGGCGATTCGGGGAGCTGTTTTTT	CASSPRDRGRFGELFF
TRBV9	TRBJ2-2	.	TRBD1	TGTGCCAGCAGCGTCGGGACAGGGGGCACCGGGGAGCTGTTTTTT	CASSVGTGGTGELFF
TRBV5-1	TRBJ2-5	few	.	TGCGCCAGCACCGGGAACCAAGAGACCCAGTACTTC	CASTGNQETQYF
TRBV5-6	TRBJ1-5	.	.	TGTGCCAGCACCATGGGCGGGGGTTCTTATCAGCCCCAGCATTTT	CASTMGGGSYQPQHF
TRBV28	TRBJ1-3	.	.	TGTGCCAGCAGTTTAATCAGCTCTGGAAACACCATATATTTT	CASSLISSGNTIYF
TRBV6-5	TRBJ1-2	.	TRBD1	TGTGCCAGCAGACCGGGACAGGGTAACTATGGCTACACCTTC	CASRPGQGNYGYTF
TRBV4-2	TRBJ2-1	.	TRBD2	TGTGCCAGCAGCCAACGGGCGGGAGTGGTGTACAATGAGCAGTTCTTC	CASSQRAGVVYNEQFF
TRBV23-1	TRBJ2-5	.	TRBD1	TGCGCCAGCAGCACCGGGACAGGGGGCAGAGAGACCCAGTACTTC	CASSTGTGGRETQYF
TRBV28	TRBJ2-2	many	.	TGTGCCAGCAGGCGGGGGCGCAAGCCCGGGGAGCTGTTTTTT	CASRRGRKPGELFF
TRBV4-3	TRBJ2-5	.	TRBD1	TGCGCCAGCAGCCAAGCCCGGACAGGAGGATGGACCCAGTACTTC	CASSQARTGGWTQYF
TRBV7-8	TRBJ1-2	.	TRBD1	TGTGCCAGCAGCCTGCTCCCTTCGGGACAGTCCTATGGCTACACCTTC	CASSLLPSGQSYGYTF
TRBV4-1	TRBJ2-2	many	.	TGCGCCAGCAGCCAAATACAGGGTGCCACCGGGGAGCTGTTTTTT	CASSQIQGATGELFF
TRBV6-6	TRBJ2-7	few	.	TGTGCCAGCAGTTACCGGGAGATCTCCTACGAGCAGTACTTC	CASSYREISYEQYF
TRBV7-9	TRBJ2-7	.	.	TGTGCCAGCAGCCCCCGACAGGAGAGCTCCTACGAGCAGTACTTC	CASSPRQESSYEQYF
TRBV19	TRBJ1-1	few	.	TGTGCCAGTAGTTCAGGAAGGACTGAAGCTTTCTTT	CASSSGRTEAFF
TRBV7-8	TRBJ2-7	.	.	TGTGCCAGCAGCTTTACCACAGGACCCTCCTACGAGCAGTACTTC	CASSFTTGPSYEQYF
TRBV7-9	TRBJ2-7	.	.	TGTGCCAGCAGCTCCTTCCGGGACTCCTACGAGCAGTACTTC	CASSSFRDSYEQYF
TRBV20-1	TRBJ1-5	.	.	TGCAGTGCTAGTCAGGACACAAATCAGCCCCAGCATTTT	CSASQDTNQPQHF
TRBV4-1	TRBJ1-5	.	TRBD1	TGCGCCAGCAGCCAAGACCCCGGGACAGGGATCCAGCCCCAGCATTTT	CASSQDPGTGIQPQHF
TRBV28	TRBJ2-5	.	.	TGTGCCAGCAGGAAACAGGGATTCGGCGAGACCCAGTACTTC	CASRKQGFGETQYF
TRBV4-2	TRBJ2-3	.	TRBD2	TGTGCCAGCAGCCCAGCCGGGACTAGCGGCATGAATACGCAGTATTTT	CASSPAGTSGMNTQYF
TRBV5-1	TRBJ2-2	.	.	TGCGCCAGCAGCTTTTCCCCAAGGGGGTCCGGGGAGCTGTTTTTT	CASSFSPRGSGELFF
TRBV30	TRBJ1-2	.	.	TGTGCCTCCTACCAAACAGGAGCCGGCTACACCTTC	CASYQTGAGYTF
TRBV6-5	TRBJ2-7	.	TRBD2	TGTGCCAGCAGTTCCCATAGCGGGCCCTCCTACGAGCAGTACTTC	CASSSHSGPSYEQYF
TRBV10-1	TRBJ2-5	.	.	TGCGCCAGCAGTGTCGGTCCGTACCAAGAGACCCAGTACTTC	CASSVGPYQETQYF
TRBV7-2	TRBJ2-7	.	TRBD2	TGTGCCAGCAGCCGGACTAGCGATAGCTCCTACGAGCAGTACTTC	CASSRTSDSSYEQYF
TRBV19	TRBJ2-7	once	TRBD2	TGTGCCAGTAGTACCCGAGCTAGCGGGAGGGCCTACGAGCAGTACTTC	CASSTRASGRAYEQYF
TRBV5-1	TRBJ2-7	.	TRBD1	TGCGCCAGCAGCGACGTGGACAGGGACTACGAGCAGTACTTC	CASSDVDRDYEQYF
TRBV5-1	TRBJ2-7	.	TRBD1	TGCGCCAGCAGCTCGACAGGGTTAAGCTCCTACGAGCAGTACTTC	CASSSTGLSSYEQYF
TRBV4-1	TRBJ2-1	.	.	TGCGCCAGCAGCCTGACCTCGGGGGACCCTCGGGTGCAGTTCTTC	CASSLTSGDPRVQFF
TRBV23-1	TRBJ2-7	.	.	TGCGCCAGCCCCACAAAACGGGTAGGGGCCTACGAGCAGTACTTC	CASPTKRVGAYEQYF
TRBV24-1	TRBJ2-1	.	TRBD2	TGTGCCACCAGTGACCCGGGAGGGCCCGGAGGTGAGCAGTTCTTC	CATSDPGGPGGEQFF
TRBV5-1	TRBJ2-1	once	.	TGCGCCAGCGCGGGGGCGAGGCGGGAGCTTGAGCAGTTCTTC	CASAGARRELEQFF
TRBV5-1	TRBJ1-2	.	.	TGCGCCAGCAGCTCAGGGTCTGTCAACTATGGCTACACCTTC	CASSSGSVNYGYTF
TRBV7-2	TRBJ1-6	.	TRBD1	TGTGCCAGCAGCTTAGCCCCGGGGACAGGGGGCTATAATTCACCCCTCCACTTT	CASSLAPGTGGYNSPLHF